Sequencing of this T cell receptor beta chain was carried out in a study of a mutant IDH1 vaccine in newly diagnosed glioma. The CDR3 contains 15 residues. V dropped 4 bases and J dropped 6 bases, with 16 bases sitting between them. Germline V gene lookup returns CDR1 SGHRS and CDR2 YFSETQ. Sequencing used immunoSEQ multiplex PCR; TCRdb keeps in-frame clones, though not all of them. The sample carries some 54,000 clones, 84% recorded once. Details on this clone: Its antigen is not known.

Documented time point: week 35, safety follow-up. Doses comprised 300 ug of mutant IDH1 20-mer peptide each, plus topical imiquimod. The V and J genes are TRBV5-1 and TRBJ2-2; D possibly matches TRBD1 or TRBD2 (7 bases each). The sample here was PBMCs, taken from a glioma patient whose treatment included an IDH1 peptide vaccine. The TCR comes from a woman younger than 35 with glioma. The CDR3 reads CASSPIGRGPGELFF. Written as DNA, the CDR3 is TGCGCCAGCAGCCCGATAGGGAGGGGGCCCGGGGAGCTGTTTTTT. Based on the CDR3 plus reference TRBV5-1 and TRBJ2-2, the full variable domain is KAGVTQTPRYLIKTRGQQVTLSCSPISGHRSVSWYQQTPGQGLQFLFEYFSETQRNKGNFPGRFSGRQFSNSRSEMNVSTLELGDSALYLCASSPIGRGPGELFFGEGSRLTVL.